A selection of T cell receptor beta chains follows, all from one sample in a study of shared clonotypes between healthy human individuals. The table came from immunoSEQ multiplex PCR; TCRdb's copy has only in-frame clones and leaves some out. The sample has around 2,000,000 clones; about 95% are singletons. The sample was naive CD8+ T cells sorted from blood. These receptors were taken from a man between 18 and 35 years old in good health. Each CDR3 is given without its conserved first and last residue. A D gene is named only where the DNA matches it firmly.

len	d_gene	j_gene	v_gene	CDR3aa
13	TRBD1	TRBJ1-2	TRBV9	ASSVLKQGREGYT
12	NA	TRBJ2-5	TRBV28	ASSLTQGTETQY
15	TRBD2	TRBJ2-7	TRBV4-1	ASSQGLAGGGPWEQY
12	NA	TRBJ2-7	TRBV6-5	ASSYSQPSYEQY
16	TRBD1	TRBJ1-5	TRBV6-1	ASSGHYGTGGIVQPQH
12	NA	TRBJ2-6	TRBV10-2	AIRDGSGANVLT
14	TRBD2	TRBJ2-3	TRBV29-1	SGWGLADGSTDTQY
13	TRBD2	TRBJ2-1	TRBV14	ASSGLAGNSHEQF
14	NA	TRBJ1-5	TRBV4-1	ASSQEQTYSNQPQH
12	NA	TRBJ2-7	TRBV5-1	ASSWKTGDYEQY
14	TRBD1	TRBJ2-7	TRBV4-2	ASSQETTGAPYEQY
13	TRBD1	TRBJ2-7	TRBV19	ASSGTGDSYYEQY
15	TRBD2	TRBJ2-1	TRBV5-6	ASSTGLAGVLYNEQF
11	TRBD1	TRBJ1-5	TRBV9	ASSAGGFQPQH
14	TRBD2	TRBJ2-2	TRBV14	ASSRLGASGTGELF
13	NA	TRBJ1-2	TRBV7-9	ASSLGTEGDDGYT
14	NA	TRBJ2-3	TRBV18	ASSPSPVPATDTQY
8	NA	TRBJ1-2	TRBV29-1	SVNDYGYT
13	TRBD1	TRBJ1-6	TRBV27	ASSFDREGNSPLH
14	TRBD2	TRBJ2-5	TRBV4-1	ASSQGGRAYQETQY
14	TRBD1	TRBJ1-1	TRBV7-9	ASSPQTGGEDTEAF
13	NA	TRBJ2-3	TRBV4-3	ASSQEVVFTDTQY
12	TRBD1	TRBJ1-1	TRBV13	ASLGTGEGTEAF
14	NA	TRBJ1-1	TRBV5-1	ASSLGSHRADTEAF
12	NA	TRBJ2-7	TRBV14	ASSETGTHYEQY
13	TRBD1	TRBJ2-1	TRBV4-3	ASSQGDRVRDEQF
16	NA	TRBJ2-7	TRBV11-2	ASSLVLGYGAGSYEQY
13	NA	TRBJ2-7	TRBV4-2	ASGSEGVSSYEQY